The clone carrying this TCR beta chain was seen only a few times. The data derive from a study of blood T cells in healthy people across ages. The germline CDR1 and CDR2 sequences are SGHAT and FQNNGV. Trimming removed 0 bases from V and 8 bases from J; junction bases left unmatched: 5. The CDR3 is made up of 15 amino acids. The authors ran a second PCR of roughly 6 to 12 cycles using a sample-barcoded 5' primer and a J-beta primer mix. MiXCR, applied by TCRdb to the 5' RACE reads, yields one record per CDR3 protein. The sample yields 600,000 or so distinct CDR3 sequences, roughly 30% seen once. Specimen: blood. This sequence originates from a woman of 80 years or more in good health. The chain combines TRBV11-2 with TRBJ1-2; TRBD1 aligns across 11 bases. The chain's CDR3 is CASSLEGTGGGGYTF. CDR3 DNA sequence: TGTGCCAGCAGCTTAGAAGGGACAGGGGGTGGCGGCTACACCTTC.